This T cell receptor (beta chain) is drawn from a study of cytomegalovirus exposure and HLA in healthy donors. Both 60 Vbeta primers and 13 Jbeta primers went into the PCR. Sequenced by immunoSEQ multiplex PCR; TCRdb stores in-frame clones only, minus some. The top ten hold approximately 6.8% of the sample, which has over 40,000 clones, about 72% seen once. This receptor was identified in a man aged 25-45 years in good health and CMV-seronegative. The sample taken for sequencing was PBMCs.

The CDR3 sequence is CATRDRPTDTQYF. In DNA, the CDR3 is TGCGCCACCCGGGACAGGCCCACAGATACGCAGTATTTT. The V gene is TRBV10-1, the J gene TRBJ2-3, with 8 bases fitting TRBD1. CDR1 and CDR2 from the germline V gene are WNHNN and SYGVQD (reference sequence). This CDR3 spans 13 amino acids. Trimming at V came to 10 bases and at J to 2 bases, leaving 5 bases not matched to a gene.